The T cell receptor (beta chain) described here comes from a study of T cells in Graves' hyperthyroidism and ophthalmopathy. Authors of the study amplified TCR beta CDR3 regions from RNA transcripts. First-round RT-PCR targeting the TCR CDR3 was performed with the HTBI primer set. In TCRdb, the multiplex PCR reads were re-called with MiXCR into one record per CDR3 protein. The sample lists about 840,000 distinct CDR3 sequences; 35% to 40% were seen once. Sequencing input: blood. The TCR was taken from a man aged 18-30 years with Graves' hyperthyroidism.

CDR3 loop: CASSQAGATYEQYF. CDR3 nucleotides: TGTGCCAGCAGCCAGGCGGGAGCCACCTACGAGCAGTACTTC. The chain carries TRBV11-1 and TRBJ2-7; 7 positions match TRBD2. The CDR3 is 14 amino acids. The V gene's germline CDR1 is SGHAT and CDR2 FQDESV (reference sequence). V lost 5 bases to trimming and J lost 2 bases; unmatched junction nucleotides: 6.